These 20 T cell receptor beta chains share one sample of origin, sequenced in a study of OX40 agonist ivuxolimab in advanced cancers. Data came from immunoSEQ multiplex PCR; TCRdb stores just in-frame clones and leaves some out. The repertoire includes around 68,000 clones, 70% to 90% of them detected once, and 15% to 20% sits in the top ten. Material: CD4+ or CD8+ T cells sorted from blood, obtained in a trial of the OX40 agonist ivuxolimab. The origin of the receptors is an adult with an advanced solid tumor such as melanoma, head and neck, liver or kidney cancer.

The rearrangement links TRBV5-1 to TRBJ1-1; D ambiguous. Trimming removed 4 bases from V and 2 bases from J, with 9 bases in between. Per the germline V gene, CDR1 is SGHRS and CDR2 is YFSETQ. This CDR3 region has 13 residues. CDR3 in amino acids: CASSDGPNTEAFF. CDR3 DNA: TGCGCCAGCAGCGACGGACCAAACACTGAAGCTTTCTTT.

The rearrangement uses TRBV7-9 and TRBJ2-1; 11 bases align to TRBD2. Germline CDR1 and CDR2: SEHNR and FQNEAQ (reference sequence). Trimming removed 5 bases from V and 9 bases from J; junction bases left unmatched: 12. CDR3 size: 16 residues. CDR3 bases: TGTGCCAGCAGCCCAGGGGGTAGCGGGAGGGCCGGTGAGCAGTTCTTC. It is translated as CASSPGGSGRAGEQFF.

CDR3 amino acids: CASSLGGEQFF. The CDR3 DNA is TGTGCCAGCAGCTTAGGGGGTGAGCAGTTCTTC. This chain joins TRBV11-3 and TRBJ2-1; D is unresolved. Trimming cost V 1 base and J 9 bases, with 4 bases left between them. The CDR3 is 11 residues long. Germline V gene sequence: CDR1 SGHNT, CDR2 YENEEA.

This clone was seen once. The chain is built from TRBV5-1 and TRBJ2-3; TRBD2 matches 8 bases. Germline V gene sequence: CDR1 SGHRS, CDR2 YFSETQ. This CDR3 spans 16 amino acids. The junction had 8 bases not matched to a gene; V was cut back by 4 bases and J by 1 base. CDR3 sequence (DNA): TGCGCCAGCAGCAATCCGGGACTAGGGCGCACAGATACGCAGTATTTT. Translation gives CASSNPGLGRTDTQYF.

The chain carries TRBV2 and TRBJ2-1, with D possibly TRBD2 on 5 matching bases. Germline V gene lookup returns CDR1 SNHLY and CDR2 FYNNEI. The CDR3 spans 15 residues. V was cut by 3 bases and J by 6 bases, with 15 bases left in between. The CDR3 loop is CASSEIGGFINEQFF. The CDR3 bases are TGTGCCAGCAGTGAGATCGGCGGGTTCATCAATGAGCAGTTCTTC.

V is TRBV5-1 and J is TRBJ2-2, with TRBD2 identical over 8 bases. This CDR3 has 15 amino acids. V shed 2 bases, J shed 5 bases, and the junction held 5 bases outside the gene matches. The germline CDR1 and CDR2 sequences are SGHRS and YFSETQ. CDR3 region: CASSFTGGVTGELFF. Here the CDR3 DNA reads TGCGCCAGCAGCTTCACGGGAGGGGTGACCGGGGAGCTGTTTTTT.

Note on this clone: A much larger clone is a single base away; this may be a read error. The V and J genes are TRBV29-1 and TRBJ1-2, with D tentatively TRBD1 (5 bases). CDR1 is SQVTM, CDR2 ANQGSEA, per germline. Trimming took 4 bases from V and 3 from J, leaving 12 bases between them. CDR3 length: 13 residues. CDR3 sequence: CSVGRGVDYGYTF. As DNA, the CDR3 is TGCAGCGTTGGACGGGGGGTAGACTATGGCTACACCTTC.

The chain carries TRBV19 and TRBJ2-7; maybe TRBD1 (6 bases). Trimming left V 5 bases short and J 0 bases short, with 14 bases between. The CDR3 loop spans 15 amino acids. Germline V gene data show CDR1 as LNHDA and CDR2 as SQIVND (reference sequence). The DNA of the CDR3 is TGTGCCAGTAGTCAGAGACAGGTTAGCTCCTACGAGCAGTACTTC. Amino acids: CASSQRQVSSYEQYF.

V usage is TRBV4-1 and J usage is TRBJ2-7; the D gene is possibly TRBD2 (6 bases). CDR1 is MGHRA and CDR2 is YSYEKL in the germline V gene. V lost 1 base, J lost 1 base, and 8 bases lay in between. CDR3 length: 14 amino acids. The CDR3 bases are TGCGCCAGCAGCCAAGGGGGGACTTCCTACGAGCAGTACTTC. This codes for CASSQGGTSYEQYF.

The rearrangement uses TRBV6-5 and TRBJ2-5; 8 nucleotides align to TRBD2. Germline CDR1 is MNHEY and CDR2 is SVGAGI. After removal of 4 bases from V and 4 bases from J, the junction contained 5 bases not matched to a gene. The CDR3 has 14 amino acids. The CDR3 sequence: CASSFSGTPETQYF. For the CDR3, the DNA is TGTGCCAGCAGTTTTAGCGGGACCCCAGAGACCCAGTACTTC.

The chain has TRBV7-2 and TRBJ2-1; tentative D call: TRBD2 (6 bases). Deletions cut 5 bases from V and 3 bases from J, with 14 bases between. In germline, CDR1 is SGHTA, CDR2 FQGNSA. CDR3 size: 15 residues. The CDR3 loop reads CASSGVADLYNEQFF. CDR3 nucleotide sequence: TGTGCCAGCAGCGGCGTAGCGGACCTCTACAATGAGCAGTTCTTC. Together with reference TRBV7-2 and TRBJ2-1, the CDR3 gives the full variable domain: GAGVSQSPSNKVTEKGKDVELRCDPISGHTALYWYRQSLGQGLEFLIYFQGNSAPDKSGLPSDRFSAERTGGSVSTLTIQRTQQEDSAVYLCASSGVADLYNEQFFGPGTRLTVL.

V and J are TRBV10-3 and TRBJ1-5, with 11 bases fitting TRBD1. The CDR3 contains 15 residues. V lost 4 bases and J lost 6; bases outside the gene matches: 5. Germline V gene lookup returns CDR1 ENHRY and CDR2 SYGVKD. CDR3 coding DNA: TGTGCCATCAGTGGGGACAGGGGGAAGGGTCAGCCCCAGCATTTT. It codes for CAISGDRGKGQPQHF.

The genes are TRBV19 and TRBJ2-3; D might be TRBD1 (6 bases). The CDR3 contains 16 residues. Trimming took 7 bases from V and 4 from J, leaving 21 bases between them. Germline loops: CDR1 LNHDA, CDR2 SQIVND (reference sequence). The CDR3 sequence is CASTPGTQKGADTQYF. Written as DNA, the CDR3 is TGTGCCAGTACCCCCGGGACACAAAAGGGGGCAGATACGCAGTATTTT.

The rearrangement joins TRBV5-1 to TRBJ2-7, with TRBD1 as a possible D gene (5 bases). The V gene lost 0 bases and the J gene lost 2 bases, with 12 bases spanning the gap. CDR3 length: 15 amino acids. The germline V gene has CDR1 SGHRS and CDR2 YFSETQ. The CDR3 DNA is TGCGCCAGCAGCTTGGATGGACAAAGGCCCTACGAGCAGTACTTC. This gives the protein CASSLDGQRPYEQYF. Together with reference TRBV5-1 and TRBJ2-7, the CDR3 gives the full variable domain: KAGVTQTPRYLIKTRGQQVTLSCSPISGHRSVSWYQQTPGQGLQFLFEYFSETQRNKGNFPGRFSGRQFSNSRSEMNVSTLELGDSALYLCASSLDGQRPYEQYFGPGTRLTVT.

V gene TRBV7-9 combines with J gene TRBJ1-1; D is unclear. Germline-derived CDR1 and CDR2 are SEHNR and FQNEAQ (reference sequence). This CDR3 spans 15 amino acids. Trimming removed 1 base at V and 1 base at J, with 10 bases between. The CDR3 reads CASSLELSRNTEAFF. The CDR3 DNA reads TGTGCCAGCAGCTTAGAACTGTCACGGAACACTGAAGCTTTCTTT.

The chain combines TRBV29-1 with TRBJ2-5; possible D gene TRBD2, 5 bases. Germline V gene sequence: CDR1 SQVTM, CDR2 ANQGSEA. The CDR3 loop spans 13 amino acids. Trimming took off 1 base at V and 3 bases at J, with 9 bases between the two ends. The CDR3 sequence: CSVEVPGKETQYF. The CDR3 DNA reads TGCAGCGTTGAAGTGCCCGGGAAAGAGACCCAGTACTTC.

This sequence joins TRBV5-1 and TRBJ1-1; D unresolved. Trimming left V 4 bases short and J 1 base short, with 8 bases between. CDR1 SGHRS and CDR2 YFSETQ come from the germline V gene. The CDR3 is made up of 13 amino acids. CDR3 residues: CASSVGSNTEAFF. Written as DNA, the CDR3 is TGCGCCAGCAGCGTGGGTTCGAACACTGAAGCTTTCTTT. Full variable domain (remainder filled in from reference TRBV5-1 and TRBJ1-1): KAGVTQTPRYLIKTRGQQVTLSCSPISGHRSVSWYQQTPGQGLQFLFEYFSETQRNKGNFPGRFSGRQFSNSRSEMNVSTLELGDSALYLCASSVGSNTEAFFGQGTRLTVV.

V is TRBV15 and J is TRBJ2-3, with D uncertain. This CDR3 spans 13 amino acids. Germline assignment: CDR1 LNHNV and CDR2 YYDKDF (reference sequence). V was clipped by 2 bases and J by 6 bases, with 9 bases between them. The CDR3 loop reads CATSRIQRDTQYF. The DNA for the CDR3 is TGTGCCACCAGCAGAATACAAAGGGATACGCAGTATTTT.

The table lists this clone with a few counts. V and J are TRBV2 and TRBJ1-4; no firm D call. V shed 3 bases and J shed 10 bases, with 12 bases lying between them. This CDR3 comprises 13 residues. Germline V lookup: CDR1 SNHLY, CDR2 FYNNEI. The DNA of the CDR3 is TGTGCCAGCAGTGAGGGATTCTCAAGAAAACTGTTTTTT. As protein: CASSEGFSRKLFF.

V is TRBV2 and J is TRBJ2-2; D may match TRBD1 or TRBD2 (5 bases each). This CDR3 comprises 16 residues. The V and J ends lost 8 bases and 1 base respectively, with 17 bases between them. Germline V lookup: CDR1 SNHLY, CDR2 FYNNEI. CDR3 sequence: CASSSPGTENTGELFF. The CDR3 DNA follows: TGTGCCAGCTCCAGTCCCGGGACGGAGAACACCGGGGAGCTGTTTTTT.